The subject of this entry is one T cell receptor beta chain. As yet, its antigen is unknown. The CDR3 consists of 13 residues. Looked up from germline, CDR1 is LNHDA and CDR2 is SQIVND (reference sequence). V shed 6 bases and J shed 4 bases, with 10 bases lying between them. These data come from a study of cytomegalovirus exposure and HLA in healthy donors. General study points: Judged likely to be a sequencing artifact was a cluster of highly shared sequence variants.

Amplification used 60 Vbeta primers and 13 Jbeta primers. Only in-frame clones appear in the TCRdb table, and some are missing; sequencing was by immunoSEQ multiplex PCR. The sample includes 150,000 to 200,000 clones, around 75% seen only once; the top ten take around 1.5%. This TCR was sampled from a woman aged 50 to 60 in good health and CMV-seronegative. Sequences were obtained from PBMCs. This sequence joins TRBV19 and TRBJ2-1; maybe TRBD2 (6 bases). The CDR3 region is CASRTGTYNEQFF. CDR3 nucleotides: TGTGCCAGTAGGACCGGGACTTACAATGAGCAGTTCTTC.